A single sample gave rise to the 25 T cell receptor beta chains below, sequenced in a study of brain metastases from non-small cell lung cancer. Generated by immunoSEQ multiplex PCR, the TCRdb table keeps only in-frame clones and is missing some. This table holds about 4,100 clones, 87% found once. Sequencing was done on a sample of primary lung tumor tissue. All receptors come from a donor aged 40 or older with non-small cell lung cancer.

Only one count was recorded for this clone. The chain carries TRBV5-8 and TRBJ1-2, with 7 nucleotides matching TRBD1. This CDR3 has 17 residues. With V trimmed by 4 bases and J by 1 base, 13 bases remained unmatched. The germline V gene encodes CDR1 SGHTS and CDR2 YDEGEE. The CDR3 reads CASSPKQGRNLNYGYTF. For the CDR3, the DNA is TGTGCCAGCAGCCCTAAACAGGGGCGTAACCTTAACTATGGCTACACCTTC.

The chain uses TRBV20-1 and TRBJ1-2, with 10 bases identical to TRBD1. CDR3 size: 14 residues. The junction had 5 bases not matched to a gene; V was cut back by 3 bases and J by 4 bases. Germline V lookup: CDR1 DFQATT, CDR2 SNEGSKA (reference sequence). This CDR3 reads CSASPGQGPYGYTF. As DNA, the CDR3 is TGCAGTGCTAGTCCGGGACAGGGGCCCTATGGCTACACCTTC.

This chain connects TRBV30 to TRBJ2-5, with D unresolved. This CDR3 region has 13 residues. The germline gives CDR1 GTSNPN, CDR2 SVGIG (reference sequence). Trimming cost V 3 bases and J 2 bases, with 10 bases left between them. The CDR3 sequence: CAWRPPRQETQYF. The DNA of the CDR3 is TGTGCCTGGAGACCGCCAAGGCAAGAGACCCAGTACTTC.

The V gene is TRBV25-1, the J gene TRBJ1-4; maybe TRBD1 (5 bases). CDR1 and CDR2 (germline): MGHDK, SYGVNS. The CDR3 spans 12 residues. Deletions cut 1 base from V and 12 bases from J, with 9 bases between. The CDR3 DNA follows: TGTGCCAGCAGTGAATTGGGGCTCCAACTGTTTTTT. It specifies CASSELGLQLFF.

The chain is built from TRBV7-2 and TRBJ2-7; D uncertain. The CDR3 is 14 residues long. V was shortened by 8 bases and J by 5 bases, with 19 bases between the two germline ends. Germline loops: CDR1 SGHTA, CDR2 FQGNSA. Here the CDR3 DNA reads TGTGCCAGCTCCTCCCAAGGCATTAGCCACGAGCAGTACTTC. Translated, it gives CASSSQGISHEQYF.

The chain employs TRBV23-1 and TRBJ1-2; tentative D call: TRBD1 (6 bases). TRBV23-1 is an ORF; its function is uncertain. This CDR3 contains 18 residues. V was shortened by 2 bases and J by 2 bases, with 21 bases between the two germline ends. The chain's CDR3 is CASSQLKPCGQPNYGYTF. The DNA of the CDR3 is TGCGCCAGCAGTCAACTCAAACCTTGTGGACAGCCAAACTATGGCTACACCTTC.

The chain uses TRBV6-5 and TRBJ1-2; D gene ambiguous. Germline assignment: CDR1 MNHEY and CDR2 SVGAGI. Trimming took off 0 bases at V and 8 bases at J, with 7 bases between the two ends. This CDR3 is 12 amino acids long. The CDR3 spells CASSYSGYGYTF. The CDR3 DNA sequence: TGTGCCAGCAGTTACTCGGGTTACGGCTACACCTTC.

This clone was observed once. V usage is TRBV12-3 or TRBV12-4 and J usage is TRBJ1-1; no reliable D call. The CDR3 has 13 amino acids. V lost 4 bases, J lost 4 bases, and 10 bases lay in between. The CDR3 here is CASSSRVLTEAFF. CDR3 coding DNA: TGTGCCAGCAGTTCTAGGGTCCTCACTGAAGCTTTCTTT.

This chain links TRBV30 with TRBJ2-1, with D tentatively TRBD1 or TRBD2 (5 bases each). Germline V CDR1 and CDR2: GTSNPN, SVGIG (reference sequence). The CDR3 consists of 14 residues. The ends were cut back, 5 bases at V and 7 bases at J, with 18 bases in the middle. The CDR3 sequence: CAWGADGTRNEQFF. CDR3 DNA sequence: TGTGCCTGGGGTGCCGACGGGACCAGAAATGAGCAGTTCTTC.

The chain recombines TRBV2 with TRBJ2-2; D gene unclear. The CDR3 length is 13 residues. The V end was cut by 6 bases, the J end by 8 bases, with 13 bases between. Germline V gives CDR1 SNHLY, CDR2 FYNNEI. The CDR3 nucleotides are TGTGCCAGCAGGGAACATTCCGGGGGGGAGCTGTTTTTT. Translation gives CASREHSGGELFF.

This clone appeared a single time. V usage is TRBV6-2 or TRBV6-3 and J usage is TRBJ1-3; D ambiguous. V shed 3 bases and J shed 7 bases, with 7 bases lying between them. Germline CDR1 is MNHEY and CDR2 is SVGEGT. This CDR3 comprises 12 residues. In DNA, the CDR3 is TGTGCCAGCAGTTATGGACGGAACACCATATATTTT. It encodes CASSYGRNTIYF.

The chain uses TRBV3-1 (or the pseudogene TRBV3-2) and TRBJ2-1, with a weak D call TRBD2 (6 bases). V lost 8 bases to trimming and J lost 0 bases, with 26 bases between them. Germline V lookup: CDR1 LGHDT, CDR2 YNNKEL (reference sequence). The CDR3 sequence is 19 residues long. The chain's CDR3 is CASGAPTLARGSSYNEQFF. CDR3 DNA: TGTGCCAGCGGCGCTCCCACTCTAGCGAGGGGAAGCTCCTACAATGAGCAGTTCTTC.

This clone was recorded once. The CDR3 loop is CASSFLANGGDEQFF. The DNA for the CDR3 is TGCGCCAGCAGCTTCTTGGCTAACGGGGGGGATGAGCAGTTCTTC. The rearrangement joins TRBV5-1 to TRBJ2-1, with 8 bases fitting TRBD2. Trimming removed 2 bases from V and 8 bases from J; junction bases left unmatched: 9. Per germline, CDR1 SGHRS and CDR2 YFSETQ. The CDR3 consists of 15 residues.

This chain links TRBV7-8 with TRBJ1-1; 7 nucleotides match TRBD1. With 5 bases clipped from V and 8 bases from J, the junction kept 17 bases outside the gene matches. Per germline, CDR1 SGHVS and CDR2 FQNEAQ. The CDR3 has 16 amino acids. The CDR3 nucleotides are TGTGCCAGCAGCCCTGATCCGGGACAGCCAAAAAGGGAAGCTTTCTTT. Protein: CASSPDPGQPKREAFF. The variable domain in full, completed from reference TRBV7-8 and TRBJ1-1, reads GAGVSQSPRYKVAKRGQDVALRCDPISGHVSLFWYQQALGQGPEFLTYFQNEAQLDKSGLPSDRFFAERPEGSVSTLKIQRTQQEDSAVYLCASSPDPGQPKREAFFGQGTRLTVV.

The chain is built from TRBV5-5 and TRBJ2-5; D uncertain. The CDR3 totals 15 residues. Germline lookup yields CDR1 SGHKS and CDR2 YYEKEE (reference sequence). The V gene lost 0 bases and the J gene lost 2 bases, with 11 bases spanning the gap. CDR3 in amino acids: CASSLGGNRQETQYF. Written as DNA, the CDR3 is TGTGCCAGCAGCTTGGGAGGAAACAGACAAGAGACCCAGTACTTC.

CDR3 bases: TGTGCCAGTAAGAGACAGGGGTTCTACGAGCAGTACTTC. Its translation: CASKRQGFYEQYF. The chain is built from TRBV19 and TRBJ2-7, with 8 bases that match TRBD1. Germline V gene sequence: CDR1 LNHDA, CDR2 SQIVND (reference sequence). This CDR3 region has 13 residues. V was pared by 7 bases and J by 3 bases, with 5 bases of the junction left unmatched.

The V and J genes are TRBV28 and TRBJ2-1; a possible D gene is TRBD2 (6 bases). V gave up 2 bases and J gave up 6 bases, with 17 bases separating them. The CDR3 covers 16 residues. Germline V gene sequence: CDR1 MDHEN, CDR2 SYDVKM. The CDR3 loop reads CASSLELARAGNEQFF. The CDR3 DNA is TGTGCCAGCAGTTTAGAACTAGCAAGGGCCGGCAATGAGCAGTTCTTC.

The chain links TRBV28 to TRBJ1-2; 7 nucleotides align to TRBD1. The CDR3 has 12 amino acids. CDR1 is MDHEN, CDR2 SYDVKM, per germline. The V gene end was trimmed by 6 bases and the J gene end by 6 bases; junction bases not matched to a gene: 4. CDR3 coding DNA: TGTGCCAGCAGGACAGGGAGGGATGGCTACACCTTC. This translates into CASRTGRDGYTF.

Turning to this clone: Compared with germline, one end of the junction differs, possibly owing to a read error. V usage is TRBV18 and J usage is TRBJ1-6, with 8 bases aligning to TRBD1. Per the germline V gene, CDR1 is KGHSH and CDR2 is LQKENI. The CDR3 length is 17 residues. The CDR3: CASSPSGTGRNNLPLHF. The CDR3, as DNA: TGTGCCAGCTCACCATCAGGGACAGGTCGAAATAATTTACCCCTCCACTTT.

This clone was seen a handful of times. The V call is TRBV5-8, the J call TRBJ2-3, with D possibly being TRBD2 (5 bases). The CDR3 covers 13 residues. CDR1 and CDR2 (germline): SGHTS, YDEGEE. Trimming shortened V by 7 bases and J by 6 bases, and 15 bases separated the two germline ends. The CDR3 bases are TGTGCCAGCTCTTTCCGGGGTAGCGATACGCAGTATTTT. Its translation: CASSFRGSDTQYF.

V and J are TRBV14 and TRBJ2-1, with 8 bases matching TRBD2. Trimming at V came to 2 bases and at J to 4 bases, leaving 4 bases not matched to a gene. The CDR3 loop spans 15 amino acids. CDR1 and CDR2 (germline): SGHDN, FVKESK. CDR3 residues: CASSQRSGRYNEQFF. The CDR3 region has the DNA TGTGCCAGCAGCCAAAGGAGCGGGAGATACAATGAGCAGTTCTTC.

This chain joins TRBV2 and TRBJ1-1; D might be TRBD1 (5 bases). Trimming cost V 1 base and J 3 bases, with 12 bases left between them. Germline values: CDR1 SNHLY, CDR2 FYNNEI. The CDR3 covers 15 residues. CDR3 nucleotides: TGTGCCAGCAGTGAAGGAGGAGGGGCGGACACTGAAGCTTTCTTT. It specifies CASSEGGGADTEAFF.

The rearrangement joins TRBV28 to TRBJ2-5; D might be TRBD1 (6 bases). Trimming cost V 8 bases and J 4 bases, with 17 bases left between them. Germline V CDR1 and CDR2: MDHEN, SYDVKM. The CDR3 covers 14 residues. CDR3 loop: CASRGGGSGETQYF. CDR3 DNA sequence: TGTGCCAGCCGTGGGGGCGGCTCGGGAGAGACCCAGTACTTC.

The rearrangement uses TRBV10-1 and TRBJ1-1; 10 bases align to TRBD1. The CDR3 totals 13 residues. Germline V gene lookup returns CDR1 WNHNN and CDR2 SYGVQD (reference sequence). The ends lost 5 bases at V and 4 bases at J; junction bases unmatched: 1. The CDR3 spells CASSRTGGTEAFF. Here the CDR3 DNA reads TGCGCCAGCAGTCGGACAGGGGGCACTGAAGCTTTCTTT.

In the case of this clone: Other DNA sequences of this sample code for an identical CDR3. The gene calls are TRBV10-2 and TRBJ1-5; D gene ambiguous. Trimming stripped 7 bases from V and 2 bases from J, with 9 bases between. The germline CDR1 and CDR2 sequences are WSHSY and SAAADI. This CDR3 is 13 amino acids long. The CDR3 sequence: CASTVRGNQPQHF. DNA of the CDR3: TGCGCCAGCACCGTGAGGGGCAATCAGCCCCAGCATTTT.